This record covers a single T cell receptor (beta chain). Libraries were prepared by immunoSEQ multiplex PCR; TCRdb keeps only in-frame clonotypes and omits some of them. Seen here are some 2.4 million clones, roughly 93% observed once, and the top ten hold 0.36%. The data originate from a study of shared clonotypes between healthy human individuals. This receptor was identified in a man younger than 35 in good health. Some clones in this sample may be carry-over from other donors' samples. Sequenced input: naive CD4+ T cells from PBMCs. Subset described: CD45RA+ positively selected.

The CDR3 region is CASSLSLDFMNYEQYF. The CDR3 DNA follows: TGTGCCAGCAGCTTATCCCTGGACTTCATGAACTACGAGCAGTACTTC. The gene calls are TRBV7-9 and TRBJ2-7; D is possibly TRBD2 (5 bases). The CDR3 is 16 residues long. CDR1 is SEHNR, CDR2 FQNEAQ, per germline (reference sequence). V dropped 2 bases and J dropped 3 bases, with 17 bases sitting between them.